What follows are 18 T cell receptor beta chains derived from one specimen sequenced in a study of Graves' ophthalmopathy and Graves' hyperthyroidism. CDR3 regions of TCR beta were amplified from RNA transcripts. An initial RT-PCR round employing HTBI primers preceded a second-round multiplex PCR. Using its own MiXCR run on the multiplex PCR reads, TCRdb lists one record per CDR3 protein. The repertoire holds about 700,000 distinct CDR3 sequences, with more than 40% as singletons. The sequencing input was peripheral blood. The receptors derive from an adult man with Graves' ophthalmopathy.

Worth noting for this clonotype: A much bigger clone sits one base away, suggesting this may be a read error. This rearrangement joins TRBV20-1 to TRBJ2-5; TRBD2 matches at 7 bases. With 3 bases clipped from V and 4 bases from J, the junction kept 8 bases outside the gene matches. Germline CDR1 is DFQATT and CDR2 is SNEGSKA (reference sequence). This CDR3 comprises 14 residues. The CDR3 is CSASPLRGRETQYF. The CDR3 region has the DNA TGCAGTGCTAGCCCCCTGCGGGGGAGAGAGACCCAGTACTTC.

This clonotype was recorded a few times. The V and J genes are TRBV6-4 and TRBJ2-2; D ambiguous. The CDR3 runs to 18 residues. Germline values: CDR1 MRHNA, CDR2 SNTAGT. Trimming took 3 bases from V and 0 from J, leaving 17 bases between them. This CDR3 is CASSEQPFRYSNTGELFF. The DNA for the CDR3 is TGTGCCAGCAGTGAACAACCCTTCAGATATTCGAACACCGGGGAGCTGTTTTTT.

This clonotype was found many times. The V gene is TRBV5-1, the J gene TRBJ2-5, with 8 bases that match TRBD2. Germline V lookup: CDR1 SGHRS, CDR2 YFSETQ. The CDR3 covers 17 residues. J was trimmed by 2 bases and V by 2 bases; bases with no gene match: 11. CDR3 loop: CASSFGTVSGTQETQYF. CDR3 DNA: TGCGCCAGCAGCTTTGGGACGGTTAGCGGGACACAAGAGACCCAGTACTTC.

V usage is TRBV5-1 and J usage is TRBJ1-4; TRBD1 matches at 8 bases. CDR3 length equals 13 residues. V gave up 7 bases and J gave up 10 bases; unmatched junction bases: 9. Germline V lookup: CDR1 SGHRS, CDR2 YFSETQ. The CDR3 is CASGETGVGKLFF. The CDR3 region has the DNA TGCGCCAGCGGAGAGACAGGGGTCGGAAAACTGTTTTTT.

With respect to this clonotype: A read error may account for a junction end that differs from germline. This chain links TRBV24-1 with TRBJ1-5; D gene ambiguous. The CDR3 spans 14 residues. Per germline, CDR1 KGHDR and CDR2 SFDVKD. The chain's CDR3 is CASSFSGGSQPQHF. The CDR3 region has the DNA TGTGCCAGCAGTTTCTCAGGAGGGAGTCAGCCCCAGCATTTT.

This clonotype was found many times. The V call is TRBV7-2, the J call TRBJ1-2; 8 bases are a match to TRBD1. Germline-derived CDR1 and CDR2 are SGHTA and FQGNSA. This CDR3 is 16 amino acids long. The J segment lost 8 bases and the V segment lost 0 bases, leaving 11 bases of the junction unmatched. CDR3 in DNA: TGTGCCAGCAGCTTAGCAACTGCAGGGGGCAATGGCGGCTACACCTTC. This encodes CASSLATAGGNGGYTF.

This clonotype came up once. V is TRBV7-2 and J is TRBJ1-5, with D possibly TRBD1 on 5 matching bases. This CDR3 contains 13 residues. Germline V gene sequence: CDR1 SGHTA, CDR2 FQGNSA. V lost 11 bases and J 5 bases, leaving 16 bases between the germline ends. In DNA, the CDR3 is TGTGCCTGGAGCGGGGGGGAGGATCAGCCCCAGCATTTT. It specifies CAWSGGEDQPQHF.

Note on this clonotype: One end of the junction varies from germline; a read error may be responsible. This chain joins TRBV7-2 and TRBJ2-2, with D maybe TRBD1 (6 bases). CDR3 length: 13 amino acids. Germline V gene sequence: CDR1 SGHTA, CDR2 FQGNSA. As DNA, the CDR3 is TGCGCCAGCAGGGGCACAAACACCGGGGAGCTGTTTTTT. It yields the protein CASRGTNTGELFF.

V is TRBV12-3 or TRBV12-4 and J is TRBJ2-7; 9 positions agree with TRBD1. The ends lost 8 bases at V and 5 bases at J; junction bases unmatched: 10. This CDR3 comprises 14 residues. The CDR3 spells CASSRTGGTNEQYF. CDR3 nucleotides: TGTGCCAGCTCCAGAACAGGGGGCACCAACGAGCAGTACTTC.

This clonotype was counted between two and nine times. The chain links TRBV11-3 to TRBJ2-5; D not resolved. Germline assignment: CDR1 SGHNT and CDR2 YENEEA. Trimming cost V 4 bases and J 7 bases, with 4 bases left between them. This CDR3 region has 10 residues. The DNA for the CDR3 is TGTGCCAGCAGCTGGGGGACCCAGTACTTC. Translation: CASSWGTQYF.

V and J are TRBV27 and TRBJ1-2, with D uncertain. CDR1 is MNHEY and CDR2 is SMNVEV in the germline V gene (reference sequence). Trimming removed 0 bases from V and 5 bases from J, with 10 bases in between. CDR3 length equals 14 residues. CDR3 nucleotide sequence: TGTGCCAGCAGTTTATCGACGACGGCGTATGGCTACACCTTC. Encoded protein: CASSLSTTAYGYTF.

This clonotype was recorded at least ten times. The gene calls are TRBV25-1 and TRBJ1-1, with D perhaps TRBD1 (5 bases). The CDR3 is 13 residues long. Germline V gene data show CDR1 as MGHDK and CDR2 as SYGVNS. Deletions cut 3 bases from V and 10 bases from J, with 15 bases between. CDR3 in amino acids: CASSDPRGGGAFF. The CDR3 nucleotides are TGTGCCAGCAGTGACCCACGGGGGGGGGGAGCTTTCTTT.

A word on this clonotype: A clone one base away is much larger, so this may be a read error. CDR3 amino acids: CSARTGESVYGYTF. The CDR3 DNA follows: TGCAGTGCTAGAACAGGGGAGTCCGTCTATGGCTACACCTTC. The rearrangement joins TRBV20-1 to TRBJ1-2; 7 bases map to TRBD1. The CDR3 is made up of 14 amino acids. With V trimmed by 2 bases and J by 4 bases, 7 bases remained unmatched. Germline V gives CDR1 DFQATT, CDR2 SNEGSKA (reference sequence).

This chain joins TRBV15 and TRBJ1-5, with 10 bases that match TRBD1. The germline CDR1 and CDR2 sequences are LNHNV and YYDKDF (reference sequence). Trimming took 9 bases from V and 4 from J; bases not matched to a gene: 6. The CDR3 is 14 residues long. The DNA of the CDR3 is TGTGCCACACGACAGGGGGCGAGGAATCAGCCCCAGCATTTT. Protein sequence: CATRQGARNQPQHF.

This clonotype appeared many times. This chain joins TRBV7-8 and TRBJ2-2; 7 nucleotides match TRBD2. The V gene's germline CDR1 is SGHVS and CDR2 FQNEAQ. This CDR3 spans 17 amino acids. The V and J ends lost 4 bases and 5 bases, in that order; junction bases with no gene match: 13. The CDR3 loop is CASSSLGLGGGTGELFF. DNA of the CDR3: TGTGCCAGCAGCTCCTTGGGACTGGGGGGAGGGACCGGGGAGCTGTTTTTT.

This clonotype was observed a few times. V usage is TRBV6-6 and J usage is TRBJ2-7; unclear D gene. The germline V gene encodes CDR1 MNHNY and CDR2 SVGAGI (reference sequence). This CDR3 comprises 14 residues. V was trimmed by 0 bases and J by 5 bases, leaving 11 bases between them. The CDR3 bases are TGTGCCAGCAGTTACTCGGGCCTTAGGGACGAGCAGTACTTC. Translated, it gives CASSYSGLRDEQYF.

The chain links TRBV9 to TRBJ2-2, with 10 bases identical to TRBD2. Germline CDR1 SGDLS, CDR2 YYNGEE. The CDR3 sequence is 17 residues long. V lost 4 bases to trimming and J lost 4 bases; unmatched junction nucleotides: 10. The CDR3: CASSRRSSGSVTGELFF. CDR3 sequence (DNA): TGTGCCAGCAGCCGACGTTCTAGCGGGAGTGTCACCGGGGAGCTGTTTTTT.

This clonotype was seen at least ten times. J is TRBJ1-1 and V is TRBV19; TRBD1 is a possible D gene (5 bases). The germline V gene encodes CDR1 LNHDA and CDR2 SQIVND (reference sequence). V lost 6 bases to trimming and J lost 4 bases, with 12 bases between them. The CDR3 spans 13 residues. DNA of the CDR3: TGTGCCAGTAGAAACGGGGGAGCCACTGAAGCTTTCTTT. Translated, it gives CASRNGGATEAFF.